Presented here are 12 T cell receptor beta chains from one specimen sequenced in a study of shared clonotypes between healthy human individuals. Here immunoSEQ multiplex PCR was the method, and the copy in TCRdb shows in-frame clones only, minus some. The sample records fewer than 600,000 clones, 70% to 80% being singletons. What was sequenced was PBMCs. Receptor source: a woman aged 40 to 49 in good health. Some clones in this sample may be carry-over from other donors' samples.

The chain employs TRBV6-5 and TRBJ1-2, with 7 bases aligning to TRBD1. The CDR3 contains 14 residues. The V gene end was trimmed by 5 bases and the J gene end by 8 bases; junction bases not matched to a gene: 11. The germline CDR1 and CDR2 sequences are MNHEY and SVGAGI. This CDR3 is CASSQPRQGLGYTF. For the CDR3, the DNA is TGTGCCAGCAGTCAACCCAGACAGGGTTTGGGCTACACCTTC.

This clone was detected a few times. The chain joins TRBV14 to TRBJ2-7, with a possible D match to TRBD2 (6 bases). The germline V gene encodes CDR1 SGHDN and CDR2 FVKESK. Trimming took 1 base from V and 2 from J, leaving 12 bases between them. The length of the CDR3 is 15 residues. DNA for the CDR3: TGTGCCAGCAGCCAAGGTAGGACTACCACCTACGAGCAGTACTTC. Its protein product is CASSQGRTTTYEQYF. The whole variable domain, filled in from reference TRBV14 and TRBJ2-7, reads EAGVTQFPSHSVIEKGQTVTLRCDPISGHDNLYWYRRVMGKEIKFLLHFVKESKQDESGMPNNRFLAERTGGTYSTLKVQPAELEDSGVYFCASSQGRTTTYEQYFGPGTRLTVT.

This chain uses TRBV9 with TRBJ2-1, with 13 bases matching TRBD2. Germline V gene sequence: CDR1 SGDLS, CDR2 YYNGEE. CDR3 size: 17 residues. Unmatched junction bases numbered 9, after V lost 0 bases and J lost 9 bases. The CDR3 DNA is TGTGCCAGCAGCGTAGCTACAGGACTAGCGGGAGAACCTGAGCAGTTCTTC. It translates to CASSVATGLAGEPEQFF.

There are a few counts of this clone. The chain links TRBV19 to TRBJ2-1; the D gene could be TRBD1 or TRBD2 (6 bases each). This CDR3 region has 14 residues. V dropped 3 bases and J dropped 4 bases, with 10 bases sitting between them. The germline V gene has CDR1 LNHDA and CDR2 SQIVND (reference sequence). CDR3 sequence (DNA): TGTGCCAGTAGTATGAGGGGGGAATACAATGAGCAGTTCTTC. Its translation: CASSMRGEYNEQFF.

The sample holds one count of this clone. This rearrangement joins TRBV29-1 to TRBJ2-1; 7 nucleotides agree with TRBD1. V lost 7 bases to trimming and J lost 5 bases; unmatched junction nucleotides: 8. This CDR3 is 13 amino acids long. The germline V gene has CDR1 SQVTM and CDR2 ANQGSEA. Here the CDR3 reads CSARDRPNNEQFF. CDR3 DNA sequence: TGCAGCGCCCGGGACAGACCAAACAATGAGCAGTTCTTC.

The rearrangement joins TRBV6-1 to TRBJ2-7, with a possible D match to TRBD2 (6 bases). The CDR3 consists of 15 residues. The germline V and J ends were trimmed by 6 bases and 2 bases, with 17 bases remaining between them. Germline CDR1 and CDR2: MNHNS and SASEGT. The CDR3 protein is CASRTSGSAAYEQYF. The DNA of the CDR3 is TGTGCCAGCAGGACATCCGGGAGCGCGGCCTACGAGCAGTACTTC.

The chain joins TRBV2 to TRBJ1-1; D perhaps matches TRBD1 (5 bases). Trimming pared 1 base from V and 12 bases from J, leaving 15 bases between. There are 13 residues in the CDR3. Per germline, CDR1 SNHLY and CDR2 FYNNEI. CDR3 sequence reads: CASSEVRQGRSFF. The CDR3 region has the DNA TGTGCCAGCAGTGAAGTGCGGCAGGGTCGGTCTTTCTTT.

This CDR3 reads CASSPGQGVGEQYF. In DNA form, the CDR3 reads TGTGCCAGTAGCCCAGGACAGGGCGTTGGCGAGCAGTACTTC. The rearrangement joins TRBV19 to TRBJ2-7, with 8 bases matching TRBD1. CDR3 length: 14 amino acids. Germline loops: CDR1 LNHDA, CDR2 SQIVND (reference sequence). V shed 6 bases, J shed 6 bases, and the junction held 10 bases outside the gene matches.

This sequence joins TRBV11-3 and TRBJ2-1, with 13 bases that match TRBD2. V gave up 5 bases and J gave up 4 bases; unmatched junction bases: 2. The CDR3 has 15 amino acids. Germline V lookup: CDR1 SGHNT, CDR2 YENEEA. In nucleotides, the CDR3 is TGTGCCAGCAGCCAGGGACTAGCGGGATACAATGAGCAGTTCTTC. This codes for CASSQGLAGYNEQFF.

This clone was seen only a few times. The V and J genes are TRBV7-9 and TRBJ1-4; possible D gene TRBD1, 6 bases. The CDR3 is 16 residues long. The germline V gene has CDR1 SEHNR and CDR2 FQNEAQ (reference sequence). V lost 5 bases to trimming and J lost 4 bases, with 17 bases between them. The chain's CDR3 is CASSPPGGAFNEKLFF. The CDR3 DNA reads TGTGCCAGCAGCCCCCCGGGGGGGGCCTTTAATGAAAAACTGTTTTTT.

This clone was seen only a few times. J is TRBJ2-1 and V is TRBV18; TRBD2 agrees at 7 bases. CDR1 KGHSH and CDR2 LQKENI come from the germline V gene. V shed 2 bases and J 5 bases; nucleotides not matched to a gene: 6. This CDR3 has 15 residues. The CDR3 DNA reads TGTGCCAGCTCACCAGTCGGCCTAGCGGACAATGAGCAGTTCTTC. Amino acid sequence: CASSPVGLADNEQFF.

This rearrangement joins TRBV5-1 to TRBJ2-5; TRBD1 agrees at 8 bases. The V gene end was trimmed by 0 bases and the J gene end by 2 bases; junction bases not matched to a gene: 6. The CDR3 is 16 amino acids. The germline V gene encodes CDR1 SGHRS and CDR2 YFSETQ. Here the CDR3 DNA reads TGCGCCAGCAGCTTGGCCGGGACAGGTATACAAGAGACCCAGTACTTC. Translation gives CASSLAGTGIQETQYF.